One sample yielded the 14 T cell receptor beta chains listed below, sequenced in a study of T cells in narcolepsy. The repertoire was sequenced with immunoSEQ multiplex PCR; TCRdb's copy has only in-frame clones and lacks some. This sample has under 8,500 clones, with roughly 57% found just once. Sequencing was performed on CD45RA- memory CD8+ T cells from PBMCs. The receptor set was obtained from a human donor with narcolepsy.

This clone is classed as medium-sized. Other DNA sequences within the sample encode an identical CDR3. CDR3 in amino acids: CASSLGGQNYEQYF. The CDR3 DNA sequence: TGTGCCAGCAGTTTGGGGGGCCAAAACTACGAGCAGTACTTC. This chain links TRBV27 with TRBJ2-7; D tentatively reads TRBD1 or TRBD2 (6 bases each). Per germline, CDR1 MNHEY and CDR2 SMNVEV (reference sequence). The CDR3 covers 14 residues. V lost 3 bases and J 3 bases, leaving 12 bases between the germline ends.

The chain links TRBV27 to TRBJ1-4; the match to TRBD1 covers 10 bases. Germline-derived CDR1 and CDR2 are MNHEY and SMNVEV (reference sequence). The CDR3 extends over 16 amino acids. The trim removed 3 bases at V and 5 bases at J, leaving 6 bases unmatched. CDR3 residues: CASSFRPGQGNEKLFF. Here the CDR3 DNA reads TGTGCCAGCAGTTTCCGGCCGGGACAGGGGAATGAAAAACTGTTTTTT.

The chain links TRBV7-9 to TRBJ1-1, with TRBD1 matching over 7 bases. Germline V CDR1 and CDR2: SEHNR, FQNEAQ (reference sequence). The CDR3 is 14 residues long. V dropped 4 bases and J dropped 5; count of bases not matched to a gene: 7. The CDR3, as DNA: TGTGCCAGCAGCTCCTACAGGGGCGGTACTGAAGCTTTCTTT. As protein: CASSSYRGGTEAFF.

This clone turned up a few times. V gene TRBV6-1 combines with J gene TRBJ1-2; D unresolved. The germline CDR1 and CDR2 sequences are MNHNS and SASEGT. The CDR3 is made up of 14 amino acids. Trimming took 7 bases from V and 7 from J, leaving 19 bases between them. The DNA of the CDR3 is TGTGCCAGCACCTCACCCCGGGAAGCTACTGGCTACACCTTC. Its protein is CASTSPREATGYTF.

The chain recombines TRBV7-9 with TRBJ1-1; D unresolved. The CDR3 contains 12 residues. Trimming took 10 bases from V and 2 from J, leaving 11 bases between them. CDR1 and CDR2 from the germline V gene are SEHNR and FQNEAQ (reference sequence). This CDR3 reads CATASANTEAFF. The CDR3 DNA reads TGTGCCACAGCGTCAGCTAACACTGAAGCTTTCTTT.

This clone has a handful of counts. The V gene is TRBV9, the J gene TRBJ2-7; tentatively, D is TRBD2 (6 bases). Trimming took off 4 bases at V and 6 bases at J, with 20 bases between the two ends. The CDR3 has 15 residues. Germline V gives CDR1 SGDLS, CDR2 YYNGEE. The CDR3 DNA is TGTGCCAGCAGCCCCCCCGGGCTAGTCGGGGGCGAGCAGTACTTC. This codes for CASSPPGLVGGEQYF.

Only a few counts were recorded for this clone. The chain carries TRBV13 and TRBJ2-7; 8 bases are shared with TRBD1. The CDR3 extends over 13 amino acids. Trimming removed 5 bases from V and 3 bases from J; junction bases left unmatched: 3. CDR1 is PRHDT and CDR2 is FYEKMQ in the germline V gene (reference sequence). The CDR3 reads CASSEGQGYEQYF. The CDR3 region has the DNA TGTGCCAGCAGCGAAGGACAGGGCTACGAGCAGTACTTC.

A note on this clone: The sample has other DNA sequences that encode this CDR3 too. The V call is TRBV4-3, the J call TRBJ2-1; D unclear. The CDR3 runs 17 residues. CDR1 and CDR2 (germline): LGHNA, YSLEER. V lost 0 bases and J 0 bases, leaving 12 bases between the germline ends. The CDR3 nucleotides read TGCGCCAGCAGCCAAGAAAGACAAGCGAACTCCTACAATGAGCAGTTCTTC. Protein sequence: CASSQERQANSYNEQFF.

In this sample, this clone turned up a few times. The CDR3 DNA sequence: TGTGCCAGCAGTCCCACAGGGGGTGAGCAGTTCTTC. Protein product: CASSPTGGEQFF. This chain connects TRBV6-1 to TRBJ2-1; 8 bases agree with TRBD1. The V segment lost 5 bases and the J segment 9 bases; nucleotides outside the gene matches: 3. From germline, CDR1 is MNHNS and CDR2 SASEGT. The CDR3 spans 12 residues.

J is TRBJ2-5 and V is TRBV6-6; possible D gene TRBD2, 5 bases. The CDR3 is 13 residues long. Germline V gene lookup returns CDR1 MNHNY and CDR2 SVGAGI (reference sequence). Trimming removed 6 bases from V and 6 bases from J, with 14 bases in between. The CDR3 protein is CASSPNSAQTQYF. The DNA for the CDR3 is TGTGCCAGCAGCCCAAATAGCGCCCAGACCCAGTACTTC.

The J gene is TRBJ1-5, the V gene TRBV2, with 7 bases that match TRBD1. Germline trimming cut 9 bases from V and 1 base from J; bases unmatched to any gene: 6. CDR1 and CDR2 (germline): SNHLY, FYNNEI. The CDR3 consists of 14 residues. This CDR3 is CASRDRVSNQPQHF. The DNA of the CDR3 is TGTGCCAGTAGAGACAGGGTCAGCAATCAGCCCCAGCATTTT.

This rearrangement joins TRBV27 to TRBJ2-3, with TRBD2 matching over 13 bases. Looked up from germline, CDR1 is MNHEY and CDR2 is SMNVEV (reference sequence). The CDR3 loop spans 16 amino acids. V lost 2 bases to trimming and J lost 5 bases; unmatched junction nucleotides: 4. The CDR3 loop reads CASSLTSGGGLDTQYF. The DNA of the CDR3 is TGTGCCAGCAGTTTAACTAGCGGGGGGGGGTTAGATACGCAGTATTTT.

A word on this clone: With a much larger clone just one base away, this may be a read error. CDR3 DNA: TGTGCCACCAGCGCTAGGGGGATAGGGGGGCCTAACTCCTACGAGCAGTACTTC. Its protein product is CATSARGIGGPNSYEQYF. The chain links TRBV13 to TRBJ2-7; tentatively, D is TRBD1 or TRBD2 (6 bases each). In germline, CDR1 is PRHDT, CDR2 FYEKMQ (reference sequence). CDR3 length: 18 amino acids. The entire variable domain, with the rest obtained from reference TRBV13 and TRBJ2-7, is as follows: AAGVIQSPRHLIKEKRETATLKCYPIPRHDTVYWYQQGPGQDPQFLISFYEKMQSDKGSIPDRFSAQQFSDYHSELNMSSLELGDSALYFCATSARGIGGPNSYEQYFGPGTRLTVT.

The table lists this clone with many counts. A much larger clone lies one base from this, so it may be a read error. Other DNA sequences within the sample encode an identical CDR3. The chain links TRBV13 to TRBJ2-7; D possibly uses TRBD1 or TRBD2 (6 bases each). Germline-derived CDR1 and CDR2 are PRHDT and FYEKMQ (reference sequence). CDR3 length equals 18 residues. Trimming removed 5 bases from V and 0 bases from J, with 23 bases in between. The CDR3 DNA is TGTGCCAGCAGCGCTAGGGGGATAGGGGGGCCTAACTCCTACGAGCAGTACTTC. It encodes CASSARGIGGPNSYEQYF.